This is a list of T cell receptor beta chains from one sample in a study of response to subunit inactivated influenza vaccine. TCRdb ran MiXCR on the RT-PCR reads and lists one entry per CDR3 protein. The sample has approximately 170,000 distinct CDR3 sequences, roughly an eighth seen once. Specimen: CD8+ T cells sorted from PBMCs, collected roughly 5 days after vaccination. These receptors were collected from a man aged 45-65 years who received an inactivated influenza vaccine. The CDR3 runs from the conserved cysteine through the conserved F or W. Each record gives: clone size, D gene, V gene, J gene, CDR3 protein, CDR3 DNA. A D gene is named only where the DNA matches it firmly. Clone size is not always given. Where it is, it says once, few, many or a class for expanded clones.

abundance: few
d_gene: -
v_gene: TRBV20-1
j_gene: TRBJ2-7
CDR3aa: CSAPGRIPYEQYF
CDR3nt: TGCAGTGCCCCGGGGAGGATTCCCTACGAGCAGTACTTC

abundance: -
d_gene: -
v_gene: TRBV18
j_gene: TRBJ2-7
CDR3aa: CASSPPHMSYEQYF
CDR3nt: TGTGCCAGCTCACCACCTCACATGTCCTACGAGCAGTACTTC

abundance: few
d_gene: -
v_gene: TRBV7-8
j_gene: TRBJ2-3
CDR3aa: CASSLFLVGGQSTTDTQYF
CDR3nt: TGTGCCAGCAGCTTATTTTTAGTGGGGGGGCAATCCACCACAGATACGCAGTATTTT

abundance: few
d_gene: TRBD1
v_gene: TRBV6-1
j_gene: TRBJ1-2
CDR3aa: CASSELVLRPWTGGVYGYTF
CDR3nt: TGTGCCAGCAGTGAACTTGTGCTCCGGCCTTGGACAGGGGGCGTTTACGGCTACACCTTC

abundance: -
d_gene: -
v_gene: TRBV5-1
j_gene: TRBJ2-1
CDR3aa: CASSLSSPDNEQFF
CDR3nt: TGCGCCAGCAGCTTGTCGTCGCCGGACAATGAGCAGTTCTTC

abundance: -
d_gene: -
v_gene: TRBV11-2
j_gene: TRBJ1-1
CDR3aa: CASSIAYTEAFF
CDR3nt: TGTGCCAGCAGCATAGCCTACACTGAAGCTTTCTTT

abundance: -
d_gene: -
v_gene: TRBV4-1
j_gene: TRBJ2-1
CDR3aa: CASSPKGGIYNEQFF
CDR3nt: TGCGCCAGCAGCCCTAAGGGGGGAATTTACAATGAGCAGTTCTTC

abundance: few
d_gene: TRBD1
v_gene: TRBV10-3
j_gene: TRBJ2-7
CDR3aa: CAITDPGQGPYEQYF
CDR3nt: TGTGCCATCACCGATCCGGGACAGGGGCCCTACGAGCAGTACTTC

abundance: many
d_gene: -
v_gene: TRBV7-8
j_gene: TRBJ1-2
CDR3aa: CASSSSRDTVYGYTF
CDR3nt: TGTGCCAGCAGCTCGAGCCGGGACACCGTCTATGGCTACACCTTC

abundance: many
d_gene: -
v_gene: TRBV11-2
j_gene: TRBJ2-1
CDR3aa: CASNFQGYNEQFF
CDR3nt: TGTGCCAGCAATTTCCAGGGCTACAATGAGCAGTTCTTC

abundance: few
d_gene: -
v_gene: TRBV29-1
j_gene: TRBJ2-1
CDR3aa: CSVEIYRSHYNEQFF
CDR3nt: TGCAGCGTTGAAATCTATAGAAGCCACTACAATGAGCAGTTCTTC

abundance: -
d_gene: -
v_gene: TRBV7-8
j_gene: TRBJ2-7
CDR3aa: CASSLAMWGKAYEQYF
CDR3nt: TGTGCCAGCAGCTTAGCGATGTGGGGCAAAGCCTACGAGCAGTACTTC

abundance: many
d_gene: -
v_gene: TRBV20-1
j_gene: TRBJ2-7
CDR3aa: CSARTVSSYEQYF
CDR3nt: TGCAGTGCAAGGACAGTGAGCTCCTACGAGCAGTACTTC

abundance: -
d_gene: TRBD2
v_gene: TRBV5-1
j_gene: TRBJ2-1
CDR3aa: CASSLAGTSGWNEQFF
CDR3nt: TGCGCCAGCAGCTTAGCCGGGACTAGCGGGTGGAATGAGCAGTTCTTC

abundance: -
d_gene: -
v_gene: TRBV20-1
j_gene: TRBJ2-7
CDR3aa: CSARDTRGDYNEQYF
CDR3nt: TGCAGTGCTAGAGATACCAGGGGAGACTACAACGAGCAGTACTTC

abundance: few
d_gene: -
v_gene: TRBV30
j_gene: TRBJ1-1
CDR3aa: CAWSPPPEDEAFF
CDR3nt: TGTGCCTGGAGTCCGCCCCCGGAGGATGAAGCTTTCTTT

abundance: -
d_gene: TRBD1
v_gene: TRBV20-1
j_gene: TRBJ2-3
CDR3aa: CSARDLGQSTDTQYF
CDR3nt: TGCAGTGCTAGAGATTTGGGACAGTCCACAGATACGCAGTATTTT

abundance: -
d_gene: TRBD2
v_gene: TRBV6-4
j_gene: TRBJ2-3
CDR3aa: CANPTSGRPGDTQYF
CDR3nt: TGTGCCAATCCGACTAGCGGGAGGCCCGGTGATACGCAGTATTTT

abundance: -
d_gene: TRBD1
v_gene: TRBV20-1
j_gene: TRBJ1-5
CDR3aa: CSAGQDYSNQPQHF
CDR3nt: TGCAGTGCTGGACAGGATTATAGCAATCAGCCCCAGCATTTT

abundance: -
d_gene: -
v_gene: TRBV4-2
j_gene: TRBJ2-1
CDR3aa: CASSQEFVGRFYNEQFF
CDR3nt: TGTGCCAGCAGCCAAGAGTTTGTAGGCCGATTCTACAATGAGCAGTTCTTC

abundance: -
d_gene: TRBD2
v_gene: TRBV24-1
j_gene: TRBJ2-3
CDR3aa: CATSDVGAGEDTQYF
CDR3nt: TGTGCCACCAGTGACGTCGGGGCGGGAGAAGATACGCAGTATTTT

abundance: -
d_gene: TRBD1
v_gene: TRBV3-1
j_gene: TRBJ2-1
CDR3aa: CASSQDAQGAWDEQFF
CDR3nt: TGTGCCAGCAGCCAAGACGCGCAGGGGGCTTGGGATGAGCAGTTCTTC

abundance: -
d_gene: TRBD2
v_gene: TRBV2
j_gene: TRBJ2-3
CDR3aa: CASMWTSGVSTDTQYF
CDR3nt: TGTGCCAGCATGTGGACTAGCGGGGTTTCCACAGATACGCAGTATTTT

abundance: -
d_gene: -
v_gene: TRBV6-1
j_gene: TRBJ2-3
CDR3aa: CASSPGETDTQYF
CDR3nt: TGTGCCAGCAGCCCCGGGGAAACAGATACGCAGTATTTT

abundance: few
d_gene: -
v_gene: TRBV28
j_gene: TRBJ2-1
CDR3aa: CASRGGAGENEQFF
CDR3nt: TGTGCCAGCAGGGGGGGAGCCGGAGAGAATGAGCAGTTCTTC

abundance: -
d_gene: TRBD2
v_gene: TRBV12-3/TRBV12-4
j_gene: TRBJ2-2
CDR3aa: CASSPGTSESTGELFF
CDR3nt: TGTGCCAGCAGTCCCGGGACTAGCGAATCCACCGGGGAGCTGTTTTTT

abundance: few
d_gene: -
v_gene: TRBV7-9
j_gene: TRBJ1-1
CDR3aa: CASSLDLNRGPEAFF
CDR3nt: TGTGCCAGCAGCTTAGACCTTAACCGGGGGCCCGAAGCTTTCTTT

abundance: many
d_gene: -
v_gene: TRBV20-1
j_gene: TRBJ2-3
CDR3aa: CSARGARMVSDTQYF
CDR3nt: TGCAGTGCTAGAGGGGCCCGGATGGTCTCAGATACGCAGTATTTT

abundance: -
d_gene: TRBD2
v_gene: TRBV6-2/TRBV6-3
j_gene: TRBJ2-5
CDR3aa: CASSYELAGGGETQYF
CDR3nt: TGTGCCAGCAGTTACGAACTAGCGGGAGGTGGAGAGACCCAGTACTTC

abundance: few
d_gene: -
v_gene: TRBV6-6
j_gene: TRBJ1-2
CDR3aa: CACQGSPNYGYTF
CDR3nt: TGTGCCTGTCAGGGCAGCCCTAACTATGGCTACACCTTC

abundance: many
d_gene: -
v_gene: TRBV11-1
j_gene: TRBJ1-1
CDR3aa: CASSLQNTEAFF
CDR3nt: TGTGCCAGCAGCTTACAGAACACTGAAGCTTTCTTT

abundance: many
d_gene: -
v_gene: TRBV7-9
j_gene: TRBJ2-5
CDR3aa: CASSFQGRETQYF
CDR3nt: TGTGCCAGCAGCTTTCAAGGTCGGGAGACCCAGTACTTC

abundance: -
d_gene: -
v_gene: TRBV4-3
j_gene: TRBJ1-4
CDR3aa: CASSQDTRASSNEKLFF
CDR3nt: TGCGCCAGCAGCCAAGATACCCGGGCTTCAAGTAATGAAAAACTGTTTTTT

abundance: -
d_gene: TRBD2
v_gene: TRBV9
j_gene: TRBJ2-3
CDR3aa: CASSVDRGADTQYF
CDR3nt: TGTGCCAGCAGCGTAGACCGGGGGGCAGATACGCAGTATTTT

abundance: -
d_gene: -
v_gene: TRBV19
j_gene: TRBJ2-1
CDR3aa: CASSAHRNEQFF
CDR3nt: TGTGCCAGTAGTGCCCATCGGAATGAGCAGTTCTTC

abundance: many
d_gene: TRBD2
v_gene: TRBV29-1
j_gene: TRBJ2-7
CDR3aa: CSVVPGSLAGVAYEQYF
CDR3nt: TGCAGCGTTGTACCGGGATCTCTAGCGGGTGTGGCCTACGAGCAGTACTTC

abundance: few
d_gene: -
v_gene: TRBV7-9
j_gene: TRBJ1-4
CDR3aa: CASSLRATNEKLFF
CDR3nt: TGTGCCAGCAGCTTAAGAGCAACTAATGAAAAACTGTTTTTT

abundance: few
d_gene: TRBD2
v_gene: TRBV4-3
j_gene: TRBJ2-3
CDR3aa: CASSQDKAGGIDTQYF
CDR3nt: TGCGCCAGCAGCCAAGATAAAGCGGGGGGGATAGATACGCAGTATTTT

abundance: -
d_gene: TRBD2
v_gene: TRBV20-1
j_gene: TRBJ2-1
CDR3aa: CSAPSSGTSYNEQFF
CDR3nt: TGCAGTGCCCCGAGTAGCGGGACATCCTACAATGAGCAGTTCTTC

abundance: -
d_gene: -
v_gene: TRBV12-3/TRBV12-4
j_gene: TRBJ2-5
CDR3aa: CSSSLGEWPETQYF
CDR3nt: TGTTCCAGCAGTTTAGGGGAGTGGCCAGAGACCCAGTACTTC

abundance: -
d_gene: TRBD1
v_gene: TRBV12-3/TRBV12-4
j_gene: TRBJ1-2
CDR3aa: CASSLGDRELWSYTF
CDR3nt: TGTGCCAGCAGTTTAGGGGACAGGGAGCTCTGGAGCTACACCTTC

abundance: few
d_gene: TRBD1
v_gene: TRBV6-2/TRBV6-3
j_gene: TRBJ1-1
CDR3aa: CASSYQGAHTEAFF
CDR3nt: TGTGCCAGCAGTTACCAGGGGGCACACACTGAAGCTTTCTTT

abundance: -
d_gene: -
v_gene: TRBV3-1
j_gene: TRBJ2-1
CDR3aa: CASSQGPWGFYNEQFF
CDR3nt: TGTGCCAGCAGCCAAGGACCCTGGGGTTTCTACAATGAGCAGTTCTTC

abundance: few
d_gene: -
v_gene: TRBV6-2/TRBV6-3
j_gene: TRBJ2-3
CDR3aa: CASSNAGRTDTQYF
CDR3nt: TGTGCCAGCAGTAACGCGGGACGCACAGATACGCAGTATTTT

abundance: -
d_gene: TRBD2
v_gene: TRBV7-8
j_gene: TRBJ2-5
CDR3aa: CASSSPGRAETQYF
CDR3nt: TGTGCCAGCAGCTCCCCGGGGAGGGCAGAGACCCAGTACTTC

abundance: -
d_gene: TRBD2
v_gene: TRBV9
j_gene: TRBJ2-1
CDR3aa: CASSEGLAASYNEQFF
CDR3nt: TGTGCCAGCAGCGAGGGGCTAGCGGCCTCTTACAATGAGCAGTTCTTC

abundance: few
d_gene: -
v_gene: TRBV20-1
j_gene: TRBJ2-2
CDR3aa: CSASEGYHTGELFF
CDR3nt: TGCAGTGCGAGTGAGGGTTACCACACCGGGGAGCTGTTTTTT

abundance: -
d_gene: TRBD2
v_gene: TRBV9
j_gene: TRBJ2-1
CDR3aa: CASSVASSGSDYNEQFF
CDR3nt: TGTGCCAGCAGCGTAGCTTCTAGCGGGAGTGATTACAATGAGCAGTTCTTC

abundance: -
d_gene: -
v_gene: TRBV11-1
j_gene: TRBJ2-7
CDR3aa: CASSLVGGALYEQYF
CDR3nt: TGTGCCAGCAGCTTAGTCGGCGGGGCCCTCTACGAGCAGTACTTC

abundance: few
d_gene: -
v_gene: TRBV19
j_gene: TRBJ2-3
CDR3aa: CASKRRMWADTQYF
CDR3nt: TGTGCCAGTAAGCGGCGGATGTGGGCAGATACGCAGTATTTT

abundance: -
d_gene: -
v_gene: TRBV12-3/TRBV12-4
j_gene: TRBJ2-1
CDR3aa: CASSLHTIPSWGEGIYEQFF
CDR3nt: TGTGCCAGCAGCTTACATACTATTCCCTCGTGGGGGGAAGGGATCTATGAGCAGTTCTTC

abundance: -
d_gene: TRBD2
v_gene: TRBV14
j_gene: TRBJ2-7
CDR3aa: CASSQLGGTLYEQYF
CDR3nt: TGTGCCAGCAGCCAGCTGGGAGGGACCCTCTACGAGCAGTACTTC

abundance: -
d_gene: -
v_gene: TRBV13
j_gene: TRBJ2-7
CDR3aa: CASSWRHTDYEQYF
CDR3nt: TGTGCCAGCAGCTGGCGGCATACGGACTACGAGCAGTACTTC

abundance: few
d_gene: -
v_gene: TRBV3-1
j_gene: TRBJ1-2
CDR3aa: CASTRAENYGYTF
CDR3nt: TGTGCCAGCACCCGGGCGGAGAACTATGGCTACACCTTC

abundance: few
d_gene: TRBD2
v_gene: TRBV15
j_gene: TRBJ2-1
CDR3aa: CATSTSGLYNEQFF
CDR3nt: TGTGCCACCAGCACTAGCGGTCTCTACAATGAGCAGTTCTTC

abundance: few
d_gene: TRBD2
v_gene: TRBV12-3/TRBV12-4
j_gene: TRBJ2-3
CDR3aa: CASSRGGAGDTQYF
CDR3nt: TGTGCCAGCAGCCGGGGGGGGGCGGGAGATACGCAGTATTTT

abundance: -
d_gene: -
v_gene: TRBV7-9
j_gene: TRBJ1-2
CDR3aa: CASSLDLMGVIDYGYTF
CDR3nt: TGTGCCAGCAGCTTAGACCTGATGGGGGTGATCGACTATGGCTACACCTTC

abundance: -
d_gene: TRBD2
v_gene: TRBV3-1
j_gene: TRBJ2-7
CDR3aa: CATSQGLAGSYEQYF
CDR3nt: TGTGCCACCAGCCAAGGACTAGCGGGATCCTACGAGCAGTACTTC

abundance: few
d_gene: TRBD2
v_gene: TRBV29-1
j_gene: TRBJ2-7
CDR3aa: CSVPKGRAGEGHEQYF
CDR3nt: TGCAGCGTTCCGAAGGGGAGAGCGGGAGAGGGCCACGAGCAGTACTTC

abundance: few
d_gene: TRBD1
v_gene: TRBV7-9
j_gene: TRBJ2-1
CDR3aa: CASSQPPGQGLNEQFF
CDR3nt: TGTGCCAGCAGTCAGCCCCCGGGACAGGGACTCAATGAGCAGTTCTTC